The sequence of this TCR beta chain was determined in a study of cytomegalovirus exposure and HLA in healthy donors. General observations from the study: Across donors, most TCRs were seen rarely, yet some public ones were widespread.

The CDR3 has 16 amino acids. J lost 4 bases, V lost 3 bases, and 12 bases had no gene match. Germline CDR1 reads LGHNA; CDR2 reads YNFKEQ. About this clone itself: Its target is unknown.

Sequencing used immunoSEQ multiplex PCR; TCRdb keeps in-frame clones, though not all of them. The data hold over 120,000 clones, with 80% to 90% observed a single time. The receptor's source is a woman aged 18-29 years in good health and CMV-seropositive. This chain connects TRBV4-2 to TRBJ2-7, with 7 positions matching TRBD2. Input material: PBMCs. The CDR3 coding sequence is TGTGCCAGCAGCCATGGCTTATGGGGGGGGATATACGAGCAGTACTTC. Amino acids: CASSHGLWGGIYEQYF.